Below, one TCR beta chain is given with its context. Its antigen is still unknown. CDR1 is LNHDA, CDR2 SQIVND, per germline (reference sequence). Trimming removed 5 bases from V and 8 bases from J, with 8 bases in between. The CDR3 consists of 11 residues. Produced via immunoSEQ multiplex PCR; TCRdb's table is partial and in-frame only. The sample shows approximately 80,000 clones, 89% of them seen only once. The sample originates from a study of OX40 agonist ivuxolimab in advanced cancers. Whole-study findings and limits: CD4+ and CD8+ T cells in blood underwent clonal expansion by week 6 at 0.1 to 3.0 mg/kg. Expanded clones belonging to CD8+ T cells outnumbered, on average, those of CD4+.

The chain has TRBV19 and TRBJ2-3, with D perhaps being TRBD1 or TRBD2 (5 bases each). This material consisted of CD4+ or CD8+ T cells sorted from blood, taken in a trial of the OX40 agonist ivuxolimab. The TCR was taken from an adult with an advanced solid tumor such as melanoma, head and neck, liver or kidney cancer. The CDR3, as DNA: TGTGCCAGTAGTCATGGGGGTACGCAGTATTTT. Its protein product is CASSHGGTQYF.